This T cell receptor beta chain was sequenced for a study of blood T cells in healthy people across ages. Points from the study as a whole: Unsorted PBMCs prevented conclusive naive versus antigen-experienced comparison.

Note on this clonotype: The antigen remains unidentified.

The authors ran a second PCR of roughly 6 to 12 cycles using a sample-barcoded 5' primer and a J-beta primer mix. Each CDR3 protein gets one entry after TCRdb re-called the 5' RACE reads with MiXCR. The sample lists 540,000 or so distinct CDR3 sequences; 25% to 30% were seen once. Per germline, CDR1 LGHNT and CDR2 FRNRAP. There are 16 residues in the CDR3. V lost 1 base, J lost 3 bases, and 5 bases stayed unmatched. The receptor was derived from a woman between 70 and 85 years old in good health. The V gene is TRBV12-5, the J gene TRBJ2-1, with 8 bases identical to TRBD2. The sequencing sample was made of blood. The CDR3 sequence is CASGLGLARYYNEQFF. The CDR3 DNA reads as TGTGCTAGTGGTTTGGGACTAGCGAGATACTACAATGAGCAGTTCTTC. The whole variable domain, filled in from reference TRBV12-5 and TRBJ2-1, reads DARVTQTPRHKVTEMGQEVTMRCQPILGHNTVFWYRQTMMQGLELLAYFRNRAPLDDSGMPKDRFSAEMPDATLATLKIQPSEPRDSAVYFCASGLGLARYYNEQFFGPGTRLTVL.